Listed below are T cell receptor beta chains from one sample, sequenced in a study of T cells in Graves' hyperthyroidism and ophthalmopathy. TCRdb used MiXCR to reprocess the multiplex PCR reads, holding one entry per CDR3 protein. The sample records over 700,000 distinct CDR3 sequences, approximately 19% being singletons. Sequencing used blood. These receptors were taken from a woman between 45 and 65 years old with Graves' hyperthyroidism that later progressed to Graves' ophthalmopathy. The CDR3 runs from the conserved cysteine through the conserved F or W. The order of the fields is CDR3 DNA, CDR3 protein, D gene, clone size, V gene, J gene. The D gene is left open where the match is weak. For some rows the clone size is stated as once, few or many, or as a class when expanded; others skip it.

cdr3_nt: TGCAGTGCTAGGGTGGGGGGCCTATGGAATGAGCAGTTCTTC
cdr3_aa: CSARVGGLWNEQFF
d_call: NA
clone_size: many
v_call: TRBV20-1
j_call: TRBJ2-1

cdr3_nt: TGTGCCAGCAGTTACGGAGGGATCTCCTACGAGCAGTACTTC
cdr3_aa: CASSYGGISYEQYF
d_call: NA
clone_size: few
v_call: TRBV6-5
j_call: TRBJ2-7

cdr3_nt: TGTGCCAGCAGCTTTAGGGACCTAAACACCGGGGAGCTGTTTTTT
cdr3_aa: CASSFRDLNTGELFF
d_call: NA
clone_size: NA
v_call: TRBV7-6
j_call: TRBJ2-2

cdr3_nt: TGTGCCAGCAGTTACGCTTCCGGACAGGGGGCTTACGAGCAGTACTTC
cdr3_aa: CASSYASGQGAYEQYF
d_call: TRBD1
clone_size: NA
v_call: TRBV6-9
j_call: TRBJ2-7

cdr3_nt: TGTGCCAGCCGGGACAACTCCTACGAGCAGTACTTC
cdr3_aa: CASRDNSYEQYF
d_call: NA
clone_size: many
v_call: TRBV12-3/TRBV12-4
j_call: TRBJ2-7

cdr3_nt: TGTGCCAGCAGCTTAGGGACCCGGACTGAAGCTTTCTTT
cdr3_aa: CASSLGTRTEAFF
d_call: NA
clone_size: many
v_call: TRBV7-8
j_call: TRBJ1-1

cdr3_nt: TGTGCCAGCACAGGACTAGCGGTGGAGACCCAGTACTTC
cdr3_aa: CASTGLAVETQYF
d_call: TRBD2
clone_size: few
v_call: TRBV12-3/TRBV12-4
j_call: TRBJ2-5

cdr3_nt: TGTGCCAGCAGTTCACGACAGGGGGCAAACCCAAGCTCCTACAATGAGCAGTTCTTC
cdr3_aa: CASSSRQGANPSSYNEQFF
d_call: TRBD1
clone_size: few
v_call: TRBV27
j_call: TRBJ2-1

cdr3_nt: TGCGCCAGCAGCTTGGCAGGGGGTGAAGGCACAGATACGCAGTATTTT
cdr3_aa: CASSLAGGEGTDTQYF
d_call: TRBD1
clone_size: many
v_call: TRBV5-1
j_call: TRBJ2-3

cdr3_nt: TGTGCCATCAGTCGGCCGGGCGCTGCACTAGGGCCAGAGACCCAGTACTTC
cdr3_aa: CAISRPGAALGPETQYF
d_call: NA
clone_size: NA
v_call: TRBV10-3
j_call: TRBJ2-5

cdr3_nt: TGTGCCAGCAGCTTTCCTTGGCCCCAAGAGACCCAGTACTTC
cdr3_aa: CASSFPWPQETQYF
d_call: NA
clone_size: many
v_call: TRBV7-9
j_call: TRBJ2-5

cdr3_nt: TGTGCCACCAGTCCAGGGGTCCCCAATGAGCAGTTCTTC
cdr3_aa: CATSPGVPNEQFF
d_call: NA
clone_size: NA
v_call: TRBV24-1
j_call: TRBJ2-1

cdr3_nt: TGTGCCAGCTCACCACAGGGGGCGCGCGCCAAAAACATTCAGTACTTC
cdr3_aa: CASSPQGARAKNIQYF
d_call: TRBD1
clone_size: many
v_call: TRBV18
j_call: TRBJ2-4

cdr3_nt: TGTGCCAGCAGCCGACAGGGTCATCTCACAGATACGCAGTATTTT
cdr3_aa: CASSRQGHLTDTQYF
d_call: TRBD1
clone_size: NA
v_call: TRBV7-2
j_call: TRBJ2-3

cdr3_nt: TGTGCCAGCAGCTTATTGGGCCAGTTTAATTCACCCCTCCACTTT
cdr3_aa: CASSLLGQFNSPLHF
d_call: NA
clone_size: many
v_call: TRBV7-3
j_call: TRBJ1-6

cdr3_nt: TGTGCTAGTGCCGGAGGGACAGCGACAACCTACAATGAGCAGTTCTTC
cdr3_aa: CASAGGTATTYNEQFF
d_call: NA
clone_size: NA
v_call: TRBV12-5
j_call: TRBJ2-1

cdr3_nt: TGTGCCAGCAGCCAATCGGGGGGCCCGAACACCGGGGAGCTGTTTTTT
cdr3_aa: CASSQSGGPNTGELFF
d_call: NA
clone_size: NA
v_call: TRBV9
j_call: TRBJ2-2

cdr3_nt: TGTGCCAGCAGTTCAGGGGGGCCCACCGGGGAGCTGTTTTTT
cdr3_aa: CASSSGGPTGELFF
d_call: NA
clone_size: NA
v_call: TRBV12-3/TRBV12-4
j_call: TRBJ2-2

cdr3_nt: TGTGCCAGCAGTTGGGACAGCTCTATTAACTATGGCTACACCTTC
cdr3_aa: CASSWDSSINYGYTF
d_call: TRBD1
clone_size: NA
v_call: TRBV27
j_call: TRBJ1-2

cdr3_nt: TGTGCCAGCAGTTCGTTAACGGGTGACAGGCGCTATGGCTACACCTTC
cdr3_aa: CASSSLTGDRRYGYTF
d_call: NA
clone_size: many
v_call: TRBV27
j_call: TRBJ1-2

cdr3_nt: TGTGCCAGCAGCCCTCCCGGTCTCAGGGGCTACACCTTC
cdr3_aa: CASSPPGLRGYTF
d_call: NA
clone_size: NA
v_call: TRBV7-9
j_call: TRBJ1-2

cdr3_nt: TGTGCCAGCAGCTCCTTAAGACAGGGCGGCACAGATGCGCAGTATTTT
cdr3_aa: CASSSLRQGGTDAQYF
d_call: TRBD1
clone_size: NA
v_call: TRBV7-8
j_call: TRBJ2-3

cdr3_nt: TGTGCCAGCAGTGCCAGGGATCTACAGAACACTGAAGCTTTCTTT
cdr3_aa: CASSARDLQNTEAFF
d_call: NA
clone_size: NA
v_call: TRBV27
j_call: TRBJ1-1

cdr3_nt: TGTGCCAGCAGCTTAACAGGGAATGGCTACACCTTC
cdr3_aa: CASSLTGNGYTF
d_call: NA
clone_size: many
v_call: TRBV12-3/TRBV12-4
j_call: TRBJ1-2

cdr3_nt: TGTGCCAGCAGTTACGGGGGGTTTAATGAAAAACTGTTTTTT
cdr3_aa: CASSYGGFNEKLFF
d_call: NA
clone_size: NA
v_call: TRBV6-5
j_call: TRBJ1-4

cdr3_nt: TGTGCCAGTAACCCGACAGGGGTCGCTGAAGCTTTCTTT
cdr3_aa: CASNPTGVAEAFF
d_call: TRBD1
clone_size: NA
v_call: TRBV19
j_call: TRBJ1-1

cdr3_nt: TGTGCCAGCAGCTTGGACTGGTCTAACTATGGCTACACCTTC
cdr3_aa: CASSLDWSNYGYTF
d_call: NA
clone_size: NA
v_call: TRBV7-9
j_call: TRBJ1-2

cdr3_nt: TGTGCCAGCAGTGAAAGTCTGAACACTGAAGCTTTCTTT
cdr3_aa: CASSESLNTEAFF
d_call: NA
clone_size: many
v_call: TRBV10-1
j_call: TRBJ1-1

cdr3_nt: TGTGCCAGCTCACCACCGAGTCCAGCGAGCGATGAGCAGTTCTTC
cdr3_aa: CASSPPSPASDEQFF
d_call: NA
clone_size: NA
v_call: TRBV18
j_call: TRBJ2-1

cdr3_nt: TGCGCCAGCAGCTTACAGGGCCCAGATACGCAGTATTTT
cdr3_aa: CASSLQGPDTQYF
d_call: NA
clone_size: many
v_call: TRBV5-1
j_call: TRBJ2-3

cdr3_nt: TGTGCCAGCAGCTTAGAAGGGCTTAATGAAAAACTGTTTTTT
cdr3_aa: CASSLEGLNEKLFF
d_call: NA
clone_size: many
v_call: TRBV5-1
j_call: TRBJ1-4

cdr3_nt: TGCAGTGCTAGAGCCCCCTCTAACTATGGCTACACCTTC
cdr3_aa: CSARAPSNYGYTF
d_call: NA
clone_size: many
v_call: TRBV20-1
j_call: TRBJ1-2

cdr3_nt: TGTGCCAGCATGGGACAGCCTTATCAGCCCCAGCATTTT
cdr3_aa: CASMGQPYQPQHF
d_call: TRBD1
clone_size: few
v_call: TRBV19
j_call: TRBJ1-5

cdr3_nt: TGTGCCAGCAGCTTAGTGGTTGCGGGTACCGGGGAGCTGTTTTTT
cdr3_aa: CASSLVVAGTGELFF
d_call: NA
clone_size: few
v_call: TRBV7-2
j_call: TRBJ2-2

cdr3_nt: TGCGCCAGCAGCTTCTCTCTGGACACTGAAGCTTTCTTT
cdr3_aa: CASSFSLDTEAFF
d_call: NA
clone_size: many
v_call: TRBV5-1
j_call: TRBJ1-1

cdr3_nt: TGTGCCATCGGGGGAGACAGAACCTACGAGCAGTACTTC
cdr3_aa: CAIGGDRTYEQYF
d_call: NA
clone_size: many
v_call: TRBV10-3
j_call: TRBJ2-7

cdr3_nt: TGTGCCAGCAGTCCCCTGACAGGGTTCATTGAAAAACTGTTTTTT
cdr3_aa: CASSPLTGFIEKLFF
d_call: TRBD1
clone_size: NA
v_call: TRBV12-3/TRBV12-4
j_call: TRBJ1-4